These T cell receptor beta chains were read from a single sample in a study of blood T cell repertoires in COVID-19. Profiled with immunoSEQ multiplex PCR; TCRdb holds only in-frame clones, not every one. The sample has hundreds of thousands of clones, roughly 86% seen once. The sample consisted of peripheral blood. These receptors all stem from a woman in her sixties or seventies who had recovered from COVID-19. Each CDR3 is given with its conserved first and last residue. D genes are given only for firm matches. Rows may omit the clone size; those that give it use once, few, many or a size class.

d_gene | j_gene | v_gene | abundance | CDR3aa | CDR3nt
TRBD1 | TRBJ2-1 | TRBV2 | . | CASRGIGQGRVGNEQFF | TGTGCCAGCAGGGGGATTGGACAGGGTCGGGTGGGGAATGAGCAGTTCTTC
. | TRBJ2-4 | TRBV3-1/TRBV3-2 | . | CASSLGDIKNIQYF | TGTGCCAGCAGCCTAGGGGATATCAAAAACATTCAGTACTTC
. | TRBJ1-1 | TRBV15 | . | CATSRTTTGGGAFF | TGTGCCACCAGCAGAACCACTACCGGCGGAGGAGCTTTCTTT
. | TRBJ1-2 | TRBV27 | . | CASSLSPILAGYGYTF | TGTGCCAGCAGTTTATCCCCCATTCTGGCGGGCTATGGCTACACCTTC
. | TRBJ1-1 | TRBV28 | once | CASSPRGGGNTEAFF | TGTGCCAGCAGCCCGCGGGGGGGAGGTAACACTGAAGCTTTCTTT
TRBD1 | TRBJ1-4 | TRBV4-1 | once | CASSQDPREGALGEKLFF | TGCGCCAGCAGCCAAGATCCGCGAGAGGGGGCTTTAGGTGAAAAACTGTTTTTT
. | TRBJ1-2 | TRBV5-1 | few | CASTTRTGIYGYTF | TGCGCCAGCACAACTAGAACGGGTATCTATGGCTACACCTTC
. | TRBJ1-2 | TRBV19 | . | CASMGVGGVDYGYTF | TGTGCCAGTATGGGGGTCGGGGGAGTTGACTATGGCTACACCTTC
TRBD1 | TRBJ2-3 | TRBV5-8 | . | CASSSGTGDLSTDTQYF | TGTGCCAGCAGCTCCGGGACAGGGGACCTTAGCACAGATACGCAGTATTTT
. | TRBJ1-5 | TRBV10-3 | . | CASRGVSNQPQHF | TGTGCCAGCAGGGGAGTTAGCAATCAGCCCCAGCATTTT
TRBD2 | TRBJ2-5 | TRBV28 | . | CASMPRGGGETQYF | TGTGCCAGCATGCCCCGGGGGGGTGGAGAGACCCAGTACTTC
. | TRBJ1-5 | TRBV28 | . | CASSLARLGSNQPQHF | TGTGCCAGCAGTTTGGCCCGGCTCGGGAGCAATCAGCCCCAGCATTTT
TRBD2 | TRBJ2-2 | TRBV7-6 | . | CASSSRRSLAGVVGELFF | TGTGCCAGCAGCTCCCGACGGTCGCTAGCGGGGGTCGTCGGGGAGCTGTTTTTT
TRBD1 | TRBJ2-3 | TRBV6-4 | few | CASSENRGSADTQYF | TGTGCCAGCAGTGAAAACAGGGGGAGCGCAGATACGCAGTATTTT
TRBD2 | TRBJ2-1 | TRBV7-3 | . | CASSVGLAVYNEQFF | TGTGCCAGCAGCGTAGGACTAGCGGTATACAATGAGCAGTTCTTC
. | TRBJ2-2 | TRBV27 | once | CASSSTGELFF | TGTGCCAGCAGCTCTACCGGGGAGCTGTTTTTT